This T cell receptor (beta chain) was retrieved from a study of T-cell reconstitution after alpha-beta-depleted transplantation in children. Whole-study findings and limits: After transplant, at about two months, alpha-beta T cells were reportedly derived from several hundred expanded graft clones.

The TCRbeta library was prepared with unique molecular identifiers. MiXCR, run by TCRdb on the PCR reads, gives a single entry per CDR3 protein. The data show 780,000 or so distinct CDR3 sequences, approximately 15% seen once. The germline gives CDR1 MNHNS, CDR2 SASEGT. Deletions cut 6 bases from V and 2 bases from J, with 14 bases between. The CDR3 is 15 residues long. As for this clonotype: As yet, its antigen is unknown.

Specimen: PBMCs, mostly from graft donor cells, collected 360 days after TCRalphabeta/CD19-depleted stem cell transplant. This chain uses TRBV6-1 with TRBJ2-1; D ambiguous. The source of this sequence is a male patient younger than 18 who had a stem cell transplant for acute lymphoblastic leukemia, so the T cells may come from the graft donor. Written as DNA, the CDR3 is TGTGCCAGCAGCCCCTTCGGTAGCCCCTACAATGAGCAGTTCTTC. This encodes CASSPFGSPYNEQFF.